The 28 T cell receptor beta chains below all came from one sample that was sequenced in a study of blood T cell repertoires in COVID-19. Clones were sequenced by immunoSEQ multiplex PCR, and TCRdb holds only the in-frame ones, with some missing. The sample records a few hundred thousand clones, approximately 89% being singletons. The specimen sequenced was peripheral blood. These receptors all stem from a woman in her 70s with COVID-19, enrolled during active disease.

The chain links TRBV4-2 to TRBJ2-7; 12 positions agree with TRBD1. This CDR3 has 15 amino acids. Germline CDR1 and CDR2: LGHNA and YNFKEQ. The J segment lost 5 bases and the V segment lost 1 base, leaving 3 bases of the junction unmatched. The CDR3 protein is CASSQGGDRGHEQYF. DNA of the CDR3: TGTGCCAGCAGCCAAGGCGGGGACAGGGGGCACGAGCAGTACTTC.

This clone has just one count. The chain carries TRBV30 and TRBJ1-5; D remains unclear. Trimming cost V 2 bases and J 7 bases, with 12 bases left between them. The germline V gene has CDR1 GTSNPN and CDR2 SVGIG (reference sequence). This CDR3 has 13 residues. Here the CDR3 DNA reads TGTGCCTGGAGTTTAGGCCCGGGGCAGCCCCAGCATTTT. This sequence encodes CAWSLGPGQPQHF. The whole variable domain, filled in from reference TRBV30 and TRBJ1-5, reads SQTIHQWPATLVQPVGSPLSLECTVEGTSNPNLYWYRQAAGRGLQLLFYSVGIGQISSEVPQNLSASRPQDRQFILSSKKLLLSDSGFYLCAWSLGPGQPQHFGDGTRLSIL.

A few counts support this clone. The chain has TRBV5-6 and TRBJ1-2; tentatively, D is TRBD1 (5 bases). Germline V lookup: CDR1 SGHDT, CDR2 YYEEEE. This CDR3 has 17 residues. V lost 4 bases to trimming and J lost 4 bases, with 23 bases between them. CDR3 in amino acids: CASSRGGDNLRGYGYTF. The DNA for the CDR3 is TGTGCCAGCAGCCGTGGCGGCGACAATCTAAGGGGCTATGGCTACACCTTC.

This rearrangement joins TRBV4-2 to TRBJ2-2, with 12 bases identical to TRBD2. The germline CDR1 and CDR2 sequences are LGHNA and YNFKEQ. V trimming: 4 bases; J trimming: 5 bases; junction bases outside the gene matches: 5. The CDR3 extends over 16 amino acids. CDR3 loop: CASSPRTSGDTGELFF. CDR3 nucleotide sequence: TGTGCCAGCAGCCCCCGGACTAGCGGGGATACCGGGGAGCTGTTTTTT.

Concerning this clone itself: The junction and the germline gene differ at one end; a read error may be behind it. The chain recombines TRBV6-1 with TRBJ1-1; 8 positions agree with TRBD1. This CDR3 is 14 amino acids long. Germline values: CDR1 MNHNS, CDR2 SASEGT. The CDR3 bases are TGTGCCAGCAGTCAAGCCGGGACAGGAAAAGGGGCTTTCTTT. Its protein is CASSQAGTGKGAFF.

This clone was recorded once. The CDR3 DNA sequence: TGTGCCAGCAGAGAGGACTTGGTTGGCAGCTACGAGCAGTACTTC. It encodes CASREDLVGSYEQYF. This rearrangement joins TRBV2 to TRBJ2-7; perhaps TRBD2 as D (5 bases). Trimming removed 6 bases at V and 3 bases at J, with 18 bases between. CDR3 size: 15 residues. CDR1 and CDR2 (germline): SNHLY, FYNNEI.

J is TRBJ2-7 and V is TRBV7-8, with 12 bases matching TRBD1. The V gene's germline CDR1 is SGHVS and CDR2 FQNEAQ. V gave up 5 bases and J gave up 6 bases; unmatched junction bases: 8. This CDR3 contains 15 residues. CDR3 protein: CASSASGTGGVEQYF. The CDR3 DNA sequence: TGTGCCAGCAGCGCCTCGGGGACAGGGGGCGTCGAGCAGTACTTC. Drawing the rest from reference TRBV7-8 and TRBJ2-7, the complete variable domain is GAGVSQSPRYKVAKRGQDVALRCDPISGHVSLFWYQQALGQGPEFLTYFQNEAQLDKSGLPSDRFFAERPEGSVSTLKIQRTQQEDSAVYLCASSASGTGGVEQYFGPGTRLTVT.

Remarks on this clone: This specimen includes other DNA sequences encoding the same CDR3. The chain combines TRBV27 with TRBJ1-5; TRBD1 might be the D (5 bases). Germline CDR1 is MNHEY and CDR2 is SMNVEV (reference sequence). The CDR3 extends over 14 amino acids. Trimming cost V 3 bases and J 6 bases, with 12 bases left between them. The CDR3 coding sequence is TGTGCCAGCAGTTTGGGGCAGGGAGGTCAGCCCCAGCATTTT. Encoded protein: CASSLGQGGQPQHF.

The CDR3 is CASSQEGVGIANYGYTF. DNA of the CDR3: TGTGCCAGCAGCCAAGAAGGGGTGGGGATCGCTAACTATGGCTACACCTTC. The V and J genes are TRBV3-1 (or the pseudogene TRBV3-2) and TRBJ1-2; TRBD1 is a possible D gene (5 bases). This CDR3 is built from 17 residues. Germline CDR1 LGHDT, CDR2 YNNKEL (reference sequence). Trimming took 0 bases from V and 0 from J, leaving 14 bases between them.

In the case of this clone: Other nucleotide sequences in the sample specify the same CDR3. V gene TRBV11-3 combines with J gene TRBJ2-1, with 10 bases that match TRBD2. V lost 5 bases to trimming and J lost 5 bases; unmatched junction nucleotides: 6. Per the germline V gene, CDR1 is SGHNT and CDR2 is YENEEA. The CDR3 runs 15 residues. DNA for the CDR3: TGTGCCAGCAGCCCGAGGACTAGCGGAAACAATGAGCAGTTCTTC. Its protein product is CASSPRTSGNNEQFF. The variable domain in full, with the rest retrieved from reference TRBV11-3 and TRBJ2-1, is EAGVVQSPRYKIIEKKQPVAFWCNPISGHNTLYWYLQNLGQGPELLIRYENEEAVDDSQLPKDRFSAERLKGVDSTLKIQPAELGDSAVYLCASSPRTSGNNEQFFGPGTRLTVL.

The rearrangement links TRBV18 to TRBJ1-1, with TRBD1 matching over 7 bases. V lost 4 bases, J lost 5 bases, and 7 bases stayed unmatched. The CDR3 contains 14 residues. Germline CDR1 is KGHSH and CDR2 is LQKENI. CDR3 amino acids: CASSRDSQGTEAFF. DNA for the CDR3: TGTGCCAGCTCACGGGACAGCCAAGGGACTGAAGCTTTCTTT.

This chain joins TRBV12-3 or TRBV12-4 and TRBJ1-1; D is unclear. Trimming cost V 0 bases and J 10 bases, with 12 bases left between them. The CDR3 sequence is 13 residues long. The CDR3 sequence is CASSLARAGGAFF. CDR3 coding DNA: TGTGCCAGCAGTTTAGCGAGGGCCGGAGGAGCTTTCTTT.

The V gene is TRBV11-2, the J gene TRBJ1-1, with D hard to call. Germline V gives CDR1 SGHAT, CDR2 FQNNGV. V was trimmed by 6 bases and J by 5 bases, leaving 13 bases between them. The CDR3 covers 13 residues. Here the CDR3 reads CASRAPGLTEAFF. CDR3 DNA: TGTGCCAGCAGAGCTCCAGGTCTTACTGAAGCTTTCTTT. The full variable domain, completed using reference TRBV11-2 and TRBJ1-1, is EAGVAQSPRYKIIEKRQSVAFWCNPISGHATLYWYQQILGQGPKLLIQFQNNGVVDDSQLPKDRFSAERLKGVDSTLKIQPAKLEDSAVYLCASRAPGLTEAFFGQGTRLTVV.

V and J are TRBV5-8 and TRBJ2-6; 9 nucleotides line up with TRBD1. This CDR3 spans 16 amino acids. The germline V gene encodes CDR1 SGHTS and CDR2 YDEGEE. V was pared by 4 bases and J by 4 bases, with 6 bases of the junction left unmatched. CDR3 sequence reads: CASSGGTGSGANVLTF. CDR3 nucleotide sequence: TGTGCCAGCAGCGGGGGGACAGGGTCCGGGGCCAACGTCCTGACTTTC.

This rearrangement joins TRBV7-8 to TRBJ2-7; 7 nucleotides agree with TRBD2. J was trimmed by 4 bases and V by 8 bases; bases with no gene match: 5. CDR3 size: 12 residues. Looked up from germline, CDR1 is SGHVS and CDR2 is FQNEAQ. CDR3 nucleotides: TGTGCCAGCGGGGAGGGAAGATACGAGCAGTACTTC. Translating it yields CASGEGRYEQYF.

For the CDR3, the DNA is TGTGCCAGCAGTTTCGGTGGGCAGGGCTACACCTTC. Amino acids: CASSFGGQGYTF. The J gene is TRBJ1-2, the V gene TRBV12-3 or TRBV12-4; D is uncertain. This CDR3 has 12 residues. V lost 3 bases and J 8 bases, leaving 10 bases between the germline ends.

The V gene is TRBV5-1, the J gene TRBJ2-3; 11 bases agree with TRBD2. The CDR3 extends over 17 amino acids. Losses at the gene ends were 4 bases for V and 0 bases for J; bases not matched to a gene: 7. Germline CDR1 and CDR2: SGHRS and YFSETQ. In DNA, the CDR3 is TGCGCCAGCAGCCCGGGGACTAGCGGAGGCAGCACAGATACGCAGTATTTT. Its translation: CASSPGTSGGSTDTQYF. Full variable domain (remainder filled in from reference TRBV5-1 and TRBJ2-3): KAGVTQTPRYLIKTRGQQVTLSCSPISGHRSVSWYQQTPGQGLQFLFEYFSETQRNKGNFPGRFSGRQFSNSRSEMNVSTLELGDSALYLCASSPGTSGGSTDTQYFGPGTRLTVL.

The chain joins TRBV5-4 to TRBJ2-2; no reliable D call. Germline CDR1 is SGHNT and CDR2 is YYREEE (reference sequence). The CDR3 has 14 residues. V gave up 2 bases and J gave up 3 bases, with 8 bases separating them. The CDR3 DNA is TGTGCCAGCAGCTTTCAGGATTACACCGGGGAGCTGTTTTTT. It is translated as CASSFQDYTGELFF.

The CDR3 loop reads CASSQDLSGFMNTEAFF. The CDR3, as DNA: TGTGCCAGCAGCCAAGATCTTTCAGGGTTCATGAACACTGAAGCTTTCTTT. The chain recombines TRBV14 with TRBJ1-1; tentative D call: TRBD1 (5 bases). Trimming left V 0 bases short and J 0 bases short, with 14 bases between. Per the germline V gene, CDR1 is SGHDN and CDR2 is FVKESK. The CDR3 runs to 17 residues.

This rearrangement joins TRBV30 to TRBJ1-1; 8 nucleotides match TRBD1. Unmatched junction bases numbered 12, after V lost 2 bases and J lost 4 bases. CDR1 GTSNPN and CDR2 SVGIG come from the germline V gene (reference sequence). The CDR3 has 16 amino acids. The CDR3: CAWSSTYRQGITEAFF. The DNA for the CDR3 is TGTGCCTGGAGTTCAACGTATAGACAGGGGATCACTGAAGCTTTCTTT.

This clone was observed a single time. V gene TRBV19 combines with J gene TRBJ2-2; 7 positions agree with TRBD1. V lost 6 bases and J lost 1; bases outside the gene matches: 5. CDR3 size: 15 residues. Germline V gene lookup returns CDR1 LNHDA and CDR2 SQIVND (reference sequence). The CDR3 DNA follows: TGTGCCAGTAGGCGATGGACAGGGAACACCGGGGAGCTGTTTTTT. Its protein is CASRRWTGNTGELFF.

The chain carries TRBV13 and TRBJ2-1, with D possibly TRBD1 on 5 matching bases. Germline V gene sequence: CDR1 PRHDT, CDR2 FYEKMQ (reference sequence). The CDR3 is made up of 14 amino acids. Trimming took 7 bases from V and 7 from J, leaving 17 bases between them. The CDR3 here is CASNRLTVLNEQFF. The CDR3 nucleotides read TGTGCCAGCAACAGGCTTACCGTTCTTAATGAGCAGTTCTTC.

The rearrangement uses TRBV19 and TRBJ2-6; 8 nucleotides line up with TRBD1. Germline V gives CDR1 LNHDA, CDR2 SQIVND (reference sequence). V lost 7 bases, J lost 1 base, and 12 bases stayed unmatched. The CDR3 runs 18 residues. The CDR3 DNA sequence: TGTGCCAGTAAGGATCCGAGACAGGGGTATTCTGGGGCCAACGTCCTGACTTTC. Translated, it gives CASKDPRQGYSGANVLTF.

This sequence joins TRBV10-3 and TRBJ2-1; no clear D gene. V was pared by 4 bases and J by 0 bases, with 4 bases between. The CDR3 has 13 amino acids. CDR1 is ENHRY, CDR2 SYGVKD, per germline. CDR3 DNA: TGTGCCATCAGTGCCAGCTCCTACAATGAGCAGTTCTTC. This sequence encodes CAISASSYNEQFF.

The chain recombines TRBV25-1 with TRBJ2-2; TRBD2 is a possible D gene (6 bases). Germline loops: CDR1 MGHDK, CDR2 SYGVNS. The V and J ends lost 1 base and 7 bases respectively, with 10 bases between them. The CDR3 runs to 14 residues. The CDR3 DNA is TGTGCCAGCAGTGAATCGGCGGGGCGCGGGGAGCTGTTTTTT. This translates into CASSESAGRGELFF.

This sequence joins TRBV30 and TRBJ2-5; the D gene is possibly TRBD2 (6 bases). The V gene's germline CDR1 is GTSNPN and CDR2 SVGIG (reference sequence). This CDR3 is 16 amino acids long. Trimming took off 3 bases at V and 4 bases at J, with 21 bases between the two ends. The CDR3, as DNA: TGTGCCTGGAGCCGCCAAGGATTTCAGGGAGGAGAGACCCAGTACTTC. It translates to CAWSRQGFQGGETQYF.

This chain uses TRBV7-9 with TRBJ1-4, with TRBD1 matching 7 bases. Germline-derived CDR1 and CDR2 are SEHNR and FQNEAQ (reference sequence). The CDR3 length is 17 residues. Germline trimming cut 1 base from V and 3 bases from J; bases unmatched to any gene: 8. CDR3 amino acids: CASSLGVGGASNEKLFF. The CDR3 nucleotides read TGTGCCAGCAGCTTAGGGGTAGGGGGCGCCTCTAATGAAAAACTGTTTTTT.

The CDR3 spells CASSFRQGISTEAFF. The CDR3 DNA is TGTGCCAGCAGTTTCAGACAGGGGATTAGCACTGAAGCTTTCTTT. The chain carries TRBV28 and TRBJ1-1; 8 bases map to TRBD1. This CDR3 has 15 amino acids. From germline, CDR1 is MDHEN and CDR2 SYDVKM. Unmatched junction bases numbered 7, after V lost 3 bases and J lost 4 bases.